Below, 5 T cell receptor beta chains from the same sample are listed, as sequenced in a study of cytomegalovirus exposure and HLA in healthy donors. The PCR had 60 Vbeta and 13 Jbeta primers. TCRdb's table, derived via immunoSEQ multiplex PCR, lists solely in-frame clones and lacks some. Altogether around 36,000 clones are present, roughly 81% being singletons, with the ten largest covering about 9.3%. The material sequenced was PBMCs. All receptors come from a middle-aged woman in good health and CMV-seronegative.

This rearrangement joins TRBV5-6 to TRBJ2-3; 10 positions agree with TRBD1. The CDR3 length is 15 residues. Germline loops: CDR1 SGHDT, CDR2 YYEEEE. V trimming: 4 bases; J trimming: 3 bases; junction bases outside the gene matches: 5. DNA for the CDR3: TGTGCCAGCAGCCGACAGGGGGCCGGGACAGATACGCAGTATTTT. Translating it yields CASSRQGAGTDTQYF.

In nucleotides, the CDR3 is TGTGCCAGCAGGGGGGGGACAGGGGATAGTGGCTACACCTTC. Its translation is CASRGGTGDSGYTF. This chain connects TRBV9 to TRBJ1-2; TRBD1 aligns across 10 bases. The germline CDR1 and CDR2 sequences are SGDLS and YYNGEE. V lost 5 bases and J lost 7; bases outside the gene matches: 8. CDR3 length: 14 amino acids.

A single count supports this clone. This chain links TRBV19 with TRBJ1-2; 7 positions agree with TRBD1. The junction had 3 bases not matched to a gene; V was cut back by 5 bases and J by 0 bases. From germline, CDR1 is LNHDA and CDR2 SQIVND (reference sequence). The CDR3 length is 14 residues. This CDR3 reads CASSPGQTNYGYTF. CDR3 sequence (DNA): TGTGCCAGTAGTCCGGGACAGACTAACTATGGCTACACCTTC.

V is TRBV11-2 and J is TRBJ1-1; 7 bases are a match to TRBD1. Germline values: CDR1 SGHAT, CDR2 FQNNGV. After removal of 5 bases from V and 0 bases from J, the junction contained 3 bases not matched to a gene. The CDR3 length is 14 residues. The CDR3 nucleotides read TGTGCCAGCAGCCCACAGGGGATGAACACTGAAGCTTTCTTT. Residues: CASSPQGMNTEAFF.

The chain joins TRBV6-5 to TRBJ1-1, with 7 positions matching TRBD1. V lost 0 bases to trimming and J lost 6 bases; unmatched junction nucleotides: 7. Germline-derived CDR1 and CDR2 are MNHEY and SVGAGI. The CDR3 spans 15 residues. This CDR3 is CASSYSGQRSAEAFF. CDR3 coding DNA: TGTGCCAGCAGTTACTCGGGACAGAGGAGCGCTGAAGCTTTCTTT.